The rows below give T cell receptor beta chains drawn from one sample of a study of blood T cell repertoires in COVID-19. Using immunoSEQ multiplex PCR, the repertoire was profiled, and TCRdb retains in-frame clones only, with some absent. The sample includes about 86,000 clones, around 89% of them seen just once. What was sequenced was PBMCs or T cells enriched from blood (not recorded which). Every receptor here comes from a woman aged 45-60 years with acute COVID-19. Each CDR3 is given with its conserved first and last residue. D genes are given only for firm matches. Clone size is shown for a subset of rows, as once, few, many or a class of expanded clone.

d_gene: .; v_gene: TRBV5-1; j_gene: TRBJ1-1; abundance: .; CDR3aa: CASSLAKNTEAFF; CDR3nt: TGCGCCAGCAGCTTGGCCAAGAACACTGAAGCTTTCTTT
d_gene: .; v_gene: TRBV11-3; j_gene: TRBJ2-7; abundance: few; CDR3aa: CASSLFPSTEQYF; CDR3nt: TGTGCCAGCAGCTTATTCCCATCTACGGAGCAGTACTTC
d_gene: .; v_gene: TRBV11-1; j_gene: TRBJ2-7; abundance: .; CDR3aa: CASSPSMRAKYF; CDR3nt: TGTGCCAGCAGTCCGAGCATGCGGGCTAAATACTTC
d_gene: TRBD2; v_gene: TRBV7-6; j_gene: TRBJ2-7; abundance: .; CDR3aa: CASSLALAGQYF; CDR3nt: TGTGCCAGCAGCTTAGCCTTAGCGGGGCAGTACTTC
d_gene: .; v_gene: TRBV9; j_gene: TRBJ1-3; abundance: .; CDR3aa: CASSATRQASGNTIYF; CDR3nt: TGTGCCAGCAGCGCCACAAGACAGGCCTCTGGAAACACCATATATTTT
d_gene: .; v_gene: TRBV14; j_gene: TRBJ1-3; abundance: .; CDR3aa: CASSQLELSGNTIYF; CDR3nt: TGTGCCAGCAGCCAATTAGAGCTCTCTGGAAACACCATATATTTT
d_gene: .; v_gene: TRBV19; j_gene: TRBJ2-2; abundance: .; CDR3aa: CASSMGGLHNTGELFF; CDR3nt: TGTGCCAGTAGTATGGGTGGACTGCACAACACCGGGGAGCTGTTTTTT
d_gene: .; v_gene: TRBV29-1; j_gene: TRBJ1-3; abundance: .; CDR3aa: CSVSQGRPGNTIYF; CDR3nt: TGCAGCGTTTCACAGGGACGACCTGGAAACACCATATATTTT
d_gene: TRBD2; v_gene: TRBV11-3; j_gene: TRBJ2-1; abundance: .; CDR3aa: CASSALAGEYNEQFF; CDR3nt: TGTGCCAGCAGTGCCCTAGCGGGAGAATACAATGAGCAGTTCTTC
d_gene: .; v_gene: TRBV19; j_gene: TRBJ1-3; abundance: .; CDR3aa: CASSIGQNLGNTIYF; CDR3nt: TGTGCCAGTAGTATTGGACAGAACCTTGGAAACACCATATATTTT
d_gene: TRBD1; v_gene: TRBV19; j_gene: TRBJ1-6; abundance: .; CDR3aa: CASSMRTGGDSPLHF; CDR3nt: TGTGCCAGTAGTATGCGGACAGGGGGCGATTCACCCCTCCACTTT
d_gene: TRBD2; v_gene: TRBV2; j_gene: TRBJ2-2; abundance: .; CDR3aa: CASRGRGAGELFF; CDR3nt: TGTGCCAGCAGAGGTCGGGGGGCCGGGGAGCTGTTTTTT
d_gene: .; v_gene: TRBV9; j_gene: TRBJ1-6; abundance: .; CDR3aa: CASSVTPGHSPLHF; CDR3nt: TGTGCCAGCAGCGTGACACCTGGGCATTCACCCCTCCACTTT
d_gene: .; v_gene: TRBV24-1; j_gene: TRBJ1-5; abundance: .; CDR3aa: CATSDLFGEGSQPQHF; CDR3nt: TGTGCCACCAGTGATTTGTTCGGGGAAGGTAGTCAGCCCCAGCATTTT
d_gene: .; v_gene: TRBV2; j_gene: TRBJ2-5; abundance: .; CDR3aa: CASTSDQETQYF; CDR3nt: TGTGCCAGCACTAGCGACCAAGAGACCCAGTACTTC
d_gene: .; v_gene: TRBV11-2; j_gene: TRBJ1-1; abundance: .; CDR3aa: CASSLARAGLTEAFF; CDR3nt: TGTGCCAGCAGCTTAGCAAGAGCGGGTTTGACTGAAGCTTTCTTT
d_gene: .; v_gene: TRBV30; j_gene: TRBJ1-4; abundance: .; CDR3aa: CAWSVPLGGHWNEKLFF; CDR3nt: TGTGCCTGGAGTGTACCTTTAGGGGGACACTGGAATGAAAAACTGTTTTTT
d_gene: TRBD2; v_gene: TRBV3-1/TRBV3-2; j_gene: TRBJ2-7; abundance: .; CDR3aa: CASSQEASGSYEQYF; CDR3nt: TGTGCCAGCAGCCAAGAGGCTAGCGGGAGCTACGAGCAGTACTTC
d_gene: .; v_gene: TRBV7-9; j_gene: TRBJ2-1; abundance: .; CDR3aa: CASSPRLDYNEQFF; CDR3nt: TGTGCCAGCAGCCCCCGTCTAGACTACAATGAGCAGTTCTTC
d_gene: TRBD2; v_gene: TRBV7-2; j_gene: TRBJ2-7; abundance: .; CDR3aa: CASSLVGTSDAYEQYF; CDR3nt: TGTGCCAGCAGCTTAGTCGGGACTAGCGATGCCTACGAGCAGTACTTC
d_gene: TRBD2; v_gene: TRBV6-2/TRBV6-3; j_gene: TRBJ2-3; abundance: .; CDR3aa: CASSYSRAGEVVTDTQYF; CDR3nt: TGTGCCAGCAGTTACTCGAGGGCGGGAGAGGTAGTCACAGATACGCAGTATTTT
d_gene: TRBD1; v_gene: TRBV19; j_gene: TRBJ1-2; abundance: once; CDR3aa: CASSKEGGQGHGYTF; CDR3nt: TGTGCCAGTAGTAAGGAGGGGGGACAGGGCCATGGCTACACCTTC
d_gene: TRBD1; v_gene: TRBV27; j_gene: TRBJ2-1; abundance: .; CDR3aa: CASSFKQGVHEQFF; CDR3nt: TGTGCCAGCAGTTTCAAACAGGGGGTTCATGAGCAGTTCTTC
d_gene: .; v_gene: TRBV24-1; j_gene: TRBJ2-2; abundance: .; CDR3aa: CATSERGFGELFF; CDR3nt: TGTGCCACCAGTGAAAGGGGTTTCGGGGAGCTGTTTTTT
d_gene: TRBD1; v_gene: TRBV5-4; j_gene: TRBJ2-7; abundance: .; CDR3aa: CASSQGGTGPYEQYF; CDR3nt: TGTGCCAGCAGCCAGGGCGGGACAGGCCCCTACGAGCAGTACTTC
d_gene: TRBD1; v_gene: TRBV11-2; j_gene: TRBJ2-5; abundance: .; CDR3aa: CASSSTRQGTQETQYF; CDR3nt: TGTGCCAGCAGCTCCACCAGACAGGGGACCCAAGAGACCCAGTACTTC
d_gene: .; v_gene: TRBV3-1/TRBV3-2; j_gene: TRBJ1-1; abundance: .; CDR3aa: CASSQVGGDTEAFF; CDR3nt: TGTGCCAGCAGCCAAGTTGGGGGGGACACTGAAGCTTTCTTT
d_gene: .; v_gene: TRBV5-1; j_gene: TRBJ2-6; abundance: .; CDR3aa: CASSLVQGPLSGANVLTF; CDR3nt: TGCGCCAGCAGCTTAGTACAGGGCCCTCTCTCTGGGGCCAACGTCCTGACTTTC
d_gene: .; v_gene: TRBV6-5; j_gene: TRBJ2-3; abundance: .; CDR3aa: CASSYVGLGTDTQYF; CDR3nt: TGTGCCAGCAGTTACGTCGGTTTGGGCACAGATACGCAGTATTTT
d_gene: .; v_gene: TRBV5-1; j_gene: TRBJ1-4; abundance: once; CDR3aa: CASSLATGTTEKLFF; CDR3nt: TGCGCCAGCAGCTTGGCCACAGGGACGACAGAAAAACTGTTTTTT
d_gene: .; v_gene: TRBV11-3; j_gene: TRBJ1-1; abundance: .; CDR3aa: CASRVRGLTEAFF; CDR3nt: TGTGCCAGCAGGGTCAGGGGCTTAACTGAAGCTTTCTTT
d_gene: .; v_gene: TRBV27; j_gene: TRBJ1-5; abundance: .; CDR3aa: CASSALTGISNQPQHF; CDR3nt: TGTGCCAGCAGTGCCTTAACAGGGATTAGCAATCAGCCCCAGCATTTT
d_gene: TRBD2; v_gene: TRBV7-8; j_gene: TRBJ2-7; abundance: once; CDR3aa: CASSSPGLAGIEQYF; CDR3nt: TGTGCCAGCAGCTCGCCTGGACTAGCGGGAATCGAGCAGTACTTC
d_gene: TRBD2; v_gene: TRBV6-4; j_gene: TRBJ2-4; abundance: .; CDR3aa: CASSEGTSGNAIQYF; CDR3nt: TGTGCCAGCAGTGAAGGGACTAGCGGGAATGCCATTCAGTACTTC
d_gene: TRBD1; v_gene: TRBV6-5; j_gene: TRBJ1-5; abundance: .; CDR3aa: CASTIGTGHQPQHF; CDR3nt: TGTGCCAGTACCATCGGGACAGGCCATCAGCCCCAGCATTTT
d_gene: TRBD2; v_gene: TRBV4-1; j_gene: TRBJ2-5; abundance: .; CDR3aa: CASSRLFGTSGWETQYF; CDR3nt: TGCGCCAGCAGCCGTCTTTTCGGGACTAGCGGGTGGGAGACCCAGTACTTC
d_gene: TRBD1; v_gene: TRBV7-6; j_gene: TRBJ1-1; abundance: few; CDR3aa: CASSYTGVTEAFF; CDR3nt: TGTGCCAGCAGCTACACAGGGGTCACTGAAGCTTTCTTT
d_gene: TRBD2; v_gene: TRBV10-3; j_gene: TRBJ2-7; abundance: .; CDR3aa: CAISETSGRPPYSYEQYF; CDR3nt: TGTGCCATCAGTGAGACTAGCGGGAGGCCTCCTTACTCCTACGAGCAGTACTTC
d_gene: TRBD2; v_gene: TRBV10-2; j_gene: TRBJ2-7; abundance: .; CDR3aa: CASSESELAGQYEQYF; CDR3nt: TGCGCCAGCAGTGAGAGTGAACTAGCGGGACAGTACGAGCAGTACTTC
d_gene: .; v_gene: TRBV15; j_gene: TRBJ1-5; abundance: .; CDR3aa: CATSREDRGNQPQHF; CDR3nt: TGTGCCACCAGCAGAGAGGACCGGGGGAATCAGCCCCAGCATTTT